Sequencing of this T cell receptor beta chain was carried out in a study of control samples from healthy donors and cancer patients. The V gene lost 1 base and the J gene lost 7 bases, with 17 bases spanning the gap. Germline values: CDR1 SGHAT, CDR2 FQNNGV. The CDR3 totals 15 residues. Measured with immunoSEQ multiplex PCR; TCRdb has only the in-frame clones, and not every one. The sample carries about 130,000 clones, roughly 87% recorded once. The sample consisted of blood. The V call is TRBV11-2, the J call TRBJ2-7; D unresolved. This receptor was identified in a man in his late teens or twenties in good health. The CDR3 coding sequence is TGTGCCAGCAGCTTAGTTCGTTCCCGGTTTACAGAGCAGTACTTC. Its protein is CASSLVRSRFTEQYF.